These T cell receptor beta chains were read from a single sample in a study of cytomegalovirus exposure and HLA in healthy donors. Only in-frame clones appear in the TCRdb table, and some are missing; sequencing was by immunoSEQ multiplex PCR. The table lists about 140,000 clones, around 82% of them singletons. The sequenced material came from PBMCs. The receptors originated from a woman aged 18-30 years in good health and CMV-seropositive. CDR3s include the opening cysteine and the closing phenylalanine or tryptophan. D genes are given only for firm matches. Clone size is not always given. Where it is, it says once, few, many or a class for expanded clones.

V gene	J gene	clone size	D gene	CDR3 protein	CDR3 DNA
TRBV11-3	TRBJ1-1	.	.	CASSRGGNTEAFF	TGTGCCAGCTCCCGGGGGGGGAACACTGAAGCTTTCTTT
TRBV11-2	TRBJ2-3	.	.	CASSLGLASTDTQYF	TGTGCCAGCAGCTTAGGGCTAGCCAGCACAGATACGCAGTATTTT
TRBV2	TRBJ1-5	.	.	CASSGQNSNQPQHF	TGTGCCAGCAGTGGGCAGAATAGCAATCAGCCCCAGCATTTT
TRBV7-2	TRBJ2-5	.	.	CASSLFRSRGQLQETQYF	TGTGCCAGCAGCTTATTTCGGTCGCGGGGACAGCTTCAAGAGACCCAGTACTTC
TRBV30	TRBJ2-5	once	TRBD2	CAWSVWGRGGETQYF	TGTGCCTGGAGTGTTTGGGGCCGGGGGGGAGAGACCCAGTACTTC
TRBV9	TRBJ2-1	once	TRBD2	CASSEGLAGGKKQFF	TGTGCCAGCAGCGAGGGACTAGCGGGGGGGAAAAAGCAGTTCTTC
TRBV5-1	TRBJ2-1	.	TRBD2	CASSRGLAGAGEQFF	TGCGCCAGCAGCCGAGGACTAGCGGGGGCGGGGGAGCAGTTCTTC
TRBV6-6	TRBJ1-3	few	TRBD1	CASRRGQGAENTIYF	TGTGCCAGCAGACGGGGACAGGGGGCTGAAAACACCATATATTTT
TRBV30	TRBJ2-1	few	TRBD2	CAWSRGLAGRNEQFF	TGTGCCTGGAGTCGCGGACTAGCGGGGCGGAATGAGCAGTTCTTC
TRBV5-6	TRBJ2-7	.	TRBD1	CASSLAGTVSTYEQYF	TGTGCCAGCAGCTTGGCCGGGACAGTGTCCACCTACGAGCAGTACTTC
TRBV19	TRBJ2-5	.	.	CASSGRGETQYF	TGTGCCAGTAGTGGGCGCGGGGAGACCCAGTACTTC
TRBV2	TRBJ1-5	.	TRBD1	CASRTKTYDRVESQPQHF	TGTGCCAGCCGGACCAAAACATATGACAGGGTGGAGTCGCAGCCCCAGCATTTT
TRBV5-6	TRBJ1-2	.	.	CASSSAQGNYGYTF	TGTGCCAGCAGCTCAGCACAGGGAAACTATGGCTACACCTTC
TRBV30	TRBJ1-5	.	TRBD1	CAWSGGQGTEQPQHF	TGTGCCTGGAGCGGGGGACAGGGGACGGAACAGCCCCAGCATTTT
TRBV19	TRBJ1-2	.	.	CASSATGLPYGYTF	TGTGCCAGTAGTGCCACAGGCCTTCCCTATGGCTACACCTTC
TRBV5-4	TRBJ2-7	.	TRBD1	CASSSRQGAYEQYF	TGTGCCAGCAGCTCACGACAGGGGGCCTACGAGCAGTACTTC
TRBV2	TRBJ1-6	.	.	CASSEFRAYNSPLHF	TGTGCCAGCAGTGAATTCAGGGCCTATAATTCACCCCTCCACTTT
TRBV29-1	TRBJ1-2	.	.	CSASNGIYGYTF	TGCAGCGCGTCAAACGGGATCTATGGCTACACCTTC
TRBV5-6	TRBJ1-1	.	TRBD1	CASNPGQGAEAFF	TGTGCCAGCAACCCTGGACAGGGCGCTGAAGCTTTCTTT
TRBV5-6	TRBJ2-3	.	TRBD1	CASSFGQGIGDTQYF	TGTGCCAGCAGCTTTGGACAGGGGATTGGAGATACGCAGTATTTT
TRBV9	TRBJ2-7	.	TRBD1	CASSVAGGPSSYEQYF	TGTGCCAGCAGCGTCGCAGGGGGCCCGAGCTCCTACGAGCAGTACTTC
TRBV5-5	TRBJ2-7	.	TRBD1	CASSTTGGETSEQYF	TGTGCCAGCAGCACAACAGGGGGTGAGACTAGCGAGCAGTACTTC
TRBV29-1	TRBJ1-1	once	.	CSASLTPNTEAFF	TGCAGCGCTTCCTTAACACCGAACACTGAAGCTTTCTTT
TRBV5-1	TRBJ1-2	.	TRBD1	CASSLDRDYGYTF	TGCGCCAGCAGCTTAGACAGGGACTATGGCTACACCTTC
TRBV2	TRBJ2-1	.	TRBD2	CASSDTSGDYNEQFF	TGTGCCAGCAGTGATACTAGCGGGGATTACAATGAGCAGTTCTTC
TRBV5-1	TRBJ2-7	few	TRBD1	CASSETGFGSYEQYF	TGCGCCAGCAGCGAGACAGGGTTTGGCTCCTACGAGCAGTACTTC
TRBV9	TRBJ2-7	.	.	CASSPSGGGLREQYF	TGTGCCAGCAGCCCCTCGGGGGGCGGCCTTCGGGAGCAGTACTTC
TRBV29-1	TRBJ2-3	.	.	CSVTRGARTDTQYF	TGCAGCGTCACCCGGGGGGCCCGCACAGATACGCAGTATTTT
TRBV5-1	TRBJ2-5	.	.	CASSLQTGTKETQYF	TGCGCCAGCAGCTTGCAAACAGGGACGAAGGAGACCCAGTACTTC
TRBV7-9	TRBJ1-5	few	.	CASSSGQTNQPQHF	TGTGCCAGCAGCTCTGGACAGACCAATCAGCCCCAGCATTTT
TRBV27	TRBJ2-1	.	.	CASSTLRGGEYNEQFF	TGTGCCAGCAGCACCCTCCGGGGCGGGGAGTACAATGAGCAGTTCTTC
TRBV10-3	TRBJ1-1	.	TRBD1	CAISRDRDTEAFF	TGTGCCATCAGTAGAGACAGGGACACTGAAGCTTTCTTT
TRBV5-1	TRBJ2-7	few	TRBD2	CATRLAGGGEQYF	TGCGCCACCCGACTAGCGGGGGGGGGCGAGCAGTACTTC